This entry lists 5 T cell receptor beta chains sequenced from one sample in a study of beta chain features in type 1 diabetes (dated by TCRdb to the late 2010s). Library creation used the immunoSEQ multiplex PCR assay. All of the isolated RNA was reverse transcribed with the High Capacity cDNA Reverse Transcription Kit, so expressed TCRB transcripts were sequenced. Entries here come from immuneACCESS through TCRdb and include only in-frame sequences with V and J called. Some clones fail to appear in such tables; in the studies checked, an unresolved V gene covers under half of the shortfall, and the cause of the remainder is unknown. The sample profile shows hundreds of thousands of clones; approximately 14% of them were found once. The top ten clonotypes cover around 0.039% of the sample. The sequenced sample was naive CD4+ T cells from blood. The sample's cell subset or site label, in plain terms: true naive CD4+ T cells. All receptors derive from a man aged 25 to 45 in good health.

This chain joins TRBV25-1 and TRBJ1-4; D is possibly TRBD1 (5 bases). V was pared by 6 bases and J by 6 bases, with 14 bases between. This CDR3 is 14 amino acids long. The V gene's germline CDR1 is MGHDK and CDR2 SYGVNS. CDR3 DNA: TGTGCCAGCAGCGACAGCCCGGGGGATGAAAAACTGTTTTTT. Its translation is CASSDSPGDEKLFF.

This sequence joins TRBV7-2 and TRBJ2-5; D unclear. CDR1 is SGHTA and CDR2 is FQGNSA in the germline V gene. The CDR3 runs 13 residues. Between the trimmed V and J ends, which lost 6 bases and 7 bases, there was a span of 15 bases. The CDR3 nucleotides read TGTGCCAGCAGACTCCCGATTTCTGCGACCCAGTACTTC. Encoded protein: CASRLPISATQYF.

This sequence joins TRBV30 and TRBJ1-1; 7 nucleotides line up with TRBD1. V was clipped by 3 bases and J by 4 bases; unmatched bases: 11. This CDR3 is built from 15 residues. CDR1 is GTSNPN, CDR2 SVGIG, per germline (reference sequence). DNA of the CDR3: TGTGCCTGGAGAAGTGCGACAGGGTGGGGCACTGAAGCTTTCTTT. Protein sequence: CAWRSATGWGTEAFF. The full variable domain, rest sourced from reference TRBV30 and TRBJ1-1, is SQTIHQWPATLVQPVGSPLSLECTVEGTSNPNLYWYRQAAGRGLQLLFYSVGIGQISSEVPQNLSASRPQDRQFILSSKKLLLSDSGFYLCAWRSATGWGTEAFFGQGTRLTVV.

This clone has a handful of counts. The V gene is TRBV9, the J gene TRBJ2-7, with D possibly TRBD1 on 5 matching bases. The CDR3 totals 15 residues. Trimming pared 0 bases from V and 0 bases from J, leaving 10 bases between. Per the germline V gene, CDR1 is SGDLS and CDR2 is YYNGEE. The CDR3 protein is CASSVGQIASYEQYF. The CDR3 bases are TGTGCCAGCAGCGTAGGACAGATTGCCTCCTACGAGCAGTACTTC.

The chain carries TRBV5-1 and TRBJ1-2, with D possibly TRBD1 on 5 matching bases. The V end lost 0 bases, the J end lost 6 bases, and 6 bases lay between the germline ends. The CDR3 is 12 amino acids. Per the germline V gene, CDR1 is SGHRS and CDR2 is YFSETQ. CDR3 sequence reads: CASSLEGDGYTF. The CDR3 DNA is TGCGCCAGCAGCTTGGAAGGGGATGGCTACACCTTC.